These 31 T cell receptor beta chains originate from one sample sequenced in a study of molecular identifiers for immune sequencing clone quantification. TCRdb reprocessed the PCR reads with MiXCR, giving one entry per CDR3 protein. The repertoire holds around 300,000 distinct CDR3 sequences, with roughly 23% as singletons. The sequenced sample was naive CD8+ T cells from blood, with Jurkat cell RNA spiked in. As to subset: FACS-sorted CD8+CD4-CCR7+CD45RA+ naive T cells. These receptors originate from a human donor in good health. Some libraries in this study had Jurkat cell RNA spiked in.

As concerns this clonotype: Given the absence of the conserved phenylalanine or tryptophan at the CDR3 end, a read error is likely. V is TRBV27 and J is TRBJ1-5; D gene uncertain. Trimming removed 2 bases at V and 7 bases at J, with 9 bases between. This CDR3 has 13 residues. Germline V lookup: CDR1 MNHEY, CDR2 SMNVEV (reference sequence). The CDR3 spells CASSLAVRQPQHV. CDR3 sequence (DNA): TGTGCCAGCAGTTTAGCGGTAAGGCAGCCCCAGCATGTT.

In its sample, this clonotype was seen a few times. The J gene is TRBJ1-4, the V gene TRBV27; 9 bases line up with TRBD1. Germline trimming cut 5 bases from V and 5 bases from J; bases unmatched to any gene: 9. There are 16 residues in the CDR3. The germline V gene has CDR1 MNHEY and CDR2 SMNVEV (reference sequence). CDR3 coding DNA: TGTGCCAGCAGTAAAACAGGGGGCTTGTTGAATGAAAAACTGTTTTTT. Translating it yields CASSKTGGLLNEKLFF. The full variable domain, with the rest looked up from reference TRBV27 and TRBJ1-4, is EAQVTQNPRYLITVTGKKLTVTCSQNMNHEYMSWYRQDPGLGLRQIYYSMNVEVTDKGDVPEGYKVSRKEKRNFPLILESPSPNQTSLYFCASSKTGGLLNEKLFFGSGTQLSVL.

The table lists this clonotype with a few counts. The chain employs TRBV6-5 and TRBJ1-5; a possible D gene is TRBD1 (5 bases). Germline lookup yields CDR1 MNHEY and CDR2 SVGAGI. The V end was cut by 7 bases, the J end by 7 bases, with 14 bases between. The CDR3 is 13 residues long. The CDR3 loop is CASMGGLGQPQHF. The CDR3 bases are TGTGCCAGCATGGGGGGTCTGGGACAGCCCCAGCATTTT.

This clonotype was counted many times. The rearrangement links TRBV13 to TRBJ2-4, with D perhaps matching TRBD2 (6 bases). Between the trimmed V and J ends, which lost 5 bases and 6 bases, there was a span of 11 bases. The CDR3 has 13 residues. Germline CDR1 and CDR2: PRHDT and FYEKMQ (reference sequence). CDR3 nucleotide sequence: TGTGCCAGCAGCCGCGGGACCCCAAACATTCAGTACTTC. Its protein is CASSRGTPNIQYF.

A remark on this clonotype: This sequence may be a read error, since a much larger clone differs from it by one base. V gene TRBV12-3 or TRBV12-4 combines with J gene TRBJ2-1; D might be TRBD1 (5 bases). This CDR3 has 14 amino acids. The CDR3 is CAISSETVGNEQFF. The CDR3 DNA reads as TGTGCCATCAGTTCCGAGACAGTTGGCAATGAGCAGTTCTTC.

The sample holds many counts of this clonotype. The J gene is TRBJ2-7, the V gene TRBV13, with D tentatively TRBD1 (5 bases). Trimming cost V 1 base and J 7 bases, with 17 bases left between them. This CDR3 has 15 residues. Germline CDR1 and CDR2: PRHDT and FYEKMQ (reference sequence). CDR3 sequence (DNA): TGTGCCAGCAGCTTAGCGGCAGGGCCTTCAAGGGAGCAGTACTTC. Amino acids: CASSLAAGPSREQYF.

Comment on this clonotype: With a much larger clone just one base away, this may be a read error. The rearrangement uses TRBV30 and TRBJ1-4; the D gene is possibly TRBD1 (5 bases). The CDR3 contains 14 residues. CDR1 is GTSNPN, CDR2 SVGIG, per germline (reference sequence). As DNA, the CDR3 is TGTGCCGGCATTGGGGGATCAACTAATGGAAAACTGTTTTTT. This translates into CAGIGGSTNGKLFF.

This clonotype came up many times. V is TRBV11-2 and J is TRBJ2-1; D gene ambiguous. The CDR3 totals 15 residues. V was clipped by 6 bases and J by 0 bases, with 12 bases between them. From germline, CDR1 is SGHAT and CDR2 FQNNGV. This chain's CDR3 is CASSTTRSSYNEQFF. In DNA form, the CDR3 reads TGTGCCAGCAGTACTACCCGGAGCTCCTACAATGAGCAGTTCTTC.

This clonotype was picked up a small number of times. This sequence joins TRBV29-1 and TRBJ2-1; D is tentatively TRBD1 or TRBD2 (5 bases each). The CDR3 is made up of 13 amino acids. Between the trimmed V and J ends, which lost 7 bases and 4 bases, there was a span of 14 bases. The germline V gene encodes CDR1 SQVTM and CDR2 ANQGSEA. CDR3 region: CSAEGQLYNEQFF. Here the CDR3 DNA reads TGCAGCGCCGAGGGGCAGTTGTACAATGAGCAGTTCTTC.

This clonotype was counted only a few times. The gene calls are TRBV3-1 and TRBJ2-7, with D perhaps TRBD1 (6 bases). Trimming removed 1 base from V and 11 bases from J, with 12 bases in between. CDR1 is LGHDT and CDR2 is YNNKEL in the germline V gene (reference sequence). The CDR3 covers 12 residues. The CDR3 DNA reads as TGTGCCAGCAGCCAAGGTACCGCAGGGGAGTACTTC. This codes for CASSQGTAGEYF.

The chain recombines TRBV5-1 with TRBJ2-6; 7 nucleotides align to TRBD1. CDR3 length: 22 amino acids. The ends lost 2 bases at V and 0 bases at J; junction bases unmatched: 20. Germline-derived CDR1 and CDR2 are SGHRS and YFSETQ. The DNA for the CDR3 is TGCGCCAGCAGCTTTCCTTGGACAGGACGATCCACATCATACTCTGGGGCCAACGTCCTGACTTTC. Amino acid sequence: CASSFPWTGRSTSYSGANVLTF.

V and J are TRBV19 and TRBJ2-3; 10 nucleotides align to TRBD1. Trimming cost V 5 bases and J 10 bases; bases outside gene matches: 9. Germline V gene lookup returns CDR1 LNHDA and CDR2 SQIVND (reference sequence). The CDR3 contains 14 residues. CDR3 loop: CASSVGQGLDSQYF. CDR3 sequence (DNA): TGTGCCAGTAGTGTGGGACAGGGGTTGGATTCGCAGTATTTT.

In this sample, this clonotype turned up a few times. This chain joins TRBV7-8 and TRBJ2-7, with D possibly matching TRBD2 (5 bases). The V and J ends lost 2 bases and 0 bases respectively, with 8 bases between them. Germline-derived CDR1 and CDR2 are SGHVS and FQNEAQ. This CDR3 comprises 14 residues. CDR3 nucleotides: TGTGCCAGCAGCTTACCCGGGATCTCCTACGAGCAGTACTTC. Residues: CASSLPGISYEQYF.

The gene calls are TRBV6-2 or TRBV6-3 and TRBJ2-1, with D uncertain. Trimming shortened V by 2 bases and J by 8 bases, and 22 bases separated the two germline ends. The CDR3 contains 17 residues. CDR1 is MNHEY and CDR2 is SVGEGT in the germline V gene. The CDR3 sequence is CASSYPSTLEVGYEQFF. The CDR3 DNA reads TGTGCCAGCAGTTACCCATCAACGCTCGAAGTTGGGTATGAGCAGTTCTTC.

This clonotype has ten or more counts. The rearrangement uses TRBV19 and TRBJ1-5, with 9 bases lining up with TRBD1. With 9 bases clipped from V and 3 bases from J, the junction kept 3 bases outside the gene matches. Looked up from germline, CDR1 is LNHDA and CDR2 is SQIVND (reference sequence). CDR3 size: 13 residues. This chain's CDR3 is CASRDRDNQPQHF. CDR3 nucleotide sequence: TGTGCCAGCCGGGACAGGGACAATCAGCCCCAGCATTTT. Full variable domain (missing parts from reference TRBV19 and TRBJ1-5): DGGITQSPKYLFRKEGQNVTLSCEQNLNHDAMYWYRQDPGQGLRLIYYSQIVNDFQKGDIAEGYSVSREKKESFPLTVTSAQKNPTAFYLCASRDRDNQPQHFGDGTRLSIL.

Of note for this clonotype: Just one base apart from a much larger clone, this may be a read error. The chain carries TRBV7-9 and TRBJ2-7; D is perhaps TRBD1 (6 bases). The CDR3 runs 15 residues. Germline V lookup: CDR1 SEHNR, CDR2 FQNEAQ (reference sequence). The CDR3 nucleotides are TGTGCCAGCAGCCTTTCCGGGACATCGGAGTACGAGCAGCACTTC. It is translated as CASSLSGTSEYEQHF.

The genes are TRBV27 and TRBJ2-1, with D maybe TRBD1 (6 bases). Germline CDR1 and CDR2: MNHEY and SMNVEV (reference sequence). With 4 bases removed from V and 1 base from J, the gap between germline ends came to 11 bases. The CDR3 runs 15 residues. CDR3 DNA: TGTGCCAGCAGTTCTCTCAGGGGTTCCTACAATGAGCAGTTCTTC. It is translated as CASSSLRGSYNEQFF.

The V gene is TRBV4-1, the J gene TRBJ2-3, with D maybe TRBD2 (5 bases). In germline, CDR1 is MGHRA, CDR2 YSYEKL. The V end lost 0 bases, the J end lost 0 bases, and 13 bases lay between the germline ends. The CDR3 covers 17 residues. DNA for the CDR3: TGCGCCAGCAGCCAAGAGCTCGCGGGTACTAGCACAGATACGCAGTATTTT. Translation gives CASSQELAGTSTDTQYF.

The chain carries TRBV20-1 and TRBJ2-3; the D is unclear. Germline-derived CDR1 and CDR2 are DFQATT and SNEGSKA (reference sequence). The CDR3 totals 12 residues. Trimming took 3 bases from V and 3 from J, leaving 7 bases between them. CDR3: CSARAMTDTQYF. The CDR3 DNA reads TGCAGTGCTAGGGCCATGACAGATACGCAGTATTTT.

This clonotype occurred many times. This chain joins TRBV7-2 and TRBJ2-5, with TRBD2 as a possible D gene (6 bases). Germline V gene lookup returns CDR1 SGHTA and CDR2 FQGNSA. This CDR3 has 16 amino acids. Trimming stripped 8 bases from V and 4 bases from J, with 23 bases between. DNA of the CDR3: TGTGCCAGCCCGCCCACCCCGGGAGATGGGGGAGAGACCCAGTACTTC. As protein: CASPPTPGDGGETQYF.

This clonotype turned up a few times. CDR3 sequence reads: CASSTIPPGVTDTQYF. CDR3 DNA: TGTGCCAGCAGTACGATCCCCCCAGGGGTTACAGATACGCAGTATTTT. The chain uses TRBV27 and TRBJ2-3; a weak D match, TRBD1 (6 bases). The CDR3 spans 16 residues. Germline assignment: CDR1 MNHEY and CDR2 SMNVEV (reference sequence). V was pared by 5 bases and J by 3 bases, with 18 bases between.

Comment on this clonotype: The junction does not match germline at one end; this may be a read error. The CDR3: CASSQGTSASSEQYF. DNA of the CDR3: TGCGCCAGCAGCCAAGGGACTAGCGCATCCTCCGAGCAGTACTTC. This chain links TRBV4-3 with TRBJ2-7; 9 nucleotides align to TRBD2. CDR3 size: 15 residues. CDR1 LGHNA and CDR2 YSLEER come from the germline V gene.

This clonotype was counted a single time. Possible read error: a much larger clone is one base away. The genes are TRBV7-6 and TRBJ1-6, with TRBD1 matching over 8 bases. Germline CDR1 SGHVS, CDR2 FNYEAQ. J lost 0 bases, V lost 1 base, and 8 bases had no gene match. CDR3 length: 19 residues. As DNA, the CDR3 is TGTGCCAGCAGCTTAGATTGGACAGGGATGAGCTCCTATAATTCACCCCTCCACTTT. This sequence encodes CASSLDWTGMSSYNSPLHF.

The V and J genes are TRBV29-1 and TRBJ1-2; no definite D call. Per the germline V gene, CDR1 is SQVTM and CDR2 is ANQGSEA. The ends were cut back, 0 bases at V and 2 bases at J, with 4 bases in the middle. The CDR3 loop spans 12 amino acids. The CDR3 sequence: CSVEELNYGYTF. CDR3 nucleotides: TGCAGCGTTGAAGAACTCAACTATGGCTACACCTTC. Filled out from reference TRBV29-1 and TRBJ1-2, the complete variable domain reads SAVISQKPSRDICQRGTSLTIQCQVDSQVTMMFWYRQQPGQSLTLIATANQGSEATYESGFVIDKFPISRPNLTFSTLTVSNMSPEDSSIYLCSVEELNYGYTFGSGTRLTVV.

This clonotype was recorded at least ten times. The chain uses TRBV27 and TRBJ2-7, with D perhaps matching TRBD2 (6 bases). This CDR3 spans 16 amino acids. CDR1 and CDR2 from the germline V gene are MNHEY and SMNVEV (reference sequence). The ends were cut back, 2 bases at V and 0 bases at J, with 14 bases in the middle. The CDR3 DNA follows: TGTGCCAGCAGTTTAATGGGAGGTACCTTCTCCTACGAGCAGTACTTC. The encoded protein is CASSLMGGTFSYEQYF.

About this clonotype itself: The DNA is omitted, as the CDR3 cannot be located on it reliably, and the CDR3 follows TCRdb's listing. This rearrangement joins TRBV30 to TRBJ2-3; the D call of TRBD2 is as the table states it, not checked on the DNA. Counting both end residues, the CDR3 totals 14 amino acids. From germline, CDR1 is GTSNPN and CDR2 SVGIG (reference sequence). CDR3 loop: CAWSVLRAPDTQYF.

The chain combines TRBV7-9 with TRBJ1-1; 9 bases are a match to TRBD1. The CDR3 is made up of 12 amino acids. V trimming: 5 bases; J trimming: 8 bases; junction bases outside the gene matches: 3. Looked up from germline, CDR1 is SEHNR and CDR2 is FQNEAQ (reference sequence). The CDR3 coding sequence is TGTGCCAGCAGCGCCGGGACAGGGGAAGCTTTCTTT. Its translation: CASSAGTGEAFF.

J is TRBJ1-1 and V is TRBV27; tentative D call: TRBD1 (5 bases). V was shortened by 5 bases and J by 9 bases, with 16 bases between the two germline ends. The CDR3 is made up of 13 amino acids. CDR1 MNHEY and CDR2 SMNVEV come from the germline V gene (reference sequence). DNA of the CDR3: TGTGCCAGCAGTGCCGGGGGGGGGGTGAAAGCTTTCTTT. Protein sequence: CASSAGGGVKAFF.

Comments on this clonotype: This could be a read error, since a much larger clone is one nucleotide away. The chain is built from TRBV7-9 and TRBJ2-7, with 7 bases identical to TRBD1. This CDR3 is 16 amino acids long. Germline V gene sequence: CDR1 SEHNR, CDR2 FQNEAQ (reference sequence). The CDR3, as DNA: TGTGCCGGCAGCCCTCGACAGGGTTCGGGTCCCTACGAGCAGTACTTC. It codes for CAGSPRQGSGPYEQYF.

The table lists this clonotype with many counts. The genes are TRBV2 and TRBJ1-5; D unclear. The CDR3 is made up of 14 amino acids. Germline assignment: CDR1 SNHLY and CDR2 FYNNEI. V lost 2 bases and J lost 3, with 8 bases in between. The CDR3 here is CASSEYGLNQPQHF. CDR3 bases: TGTGCCAGCAGTGAATATGGACTCAATCAGCCCCAGCATTTT.

This clonotype was recorded a few times. The chain links TRBV6-2 or TRBV6-3 to TRBJ2-1, with 12 bases lining up with TRBD2. V lost 7 bases and J lost 0; bases outside the gene matches: 4. This CDR3 comprises 16 residues. Per the germline V gene, CDR1 is MNHEY and CDR2 is SVGEGT. The DNA of the CDR3 is TGTGCCAGCACTCTAGCGGGGGGGACCTCCTACAATGAGCAGTTCTTC. Residues: CASTLAGGTSYNEQFF.